This T cell receptor (beta chain) was obtained from a study of cytomegalovirus exposure and HLA in healthy donors. V lost 7 bases to trimming and J lost 8 bases, with 29 bases between them. The germline V gene has CDR1 MRHNA and CDR2 SNTAGT. CDR3 length equals 17 residues. Healthy bone marrow donors supplied every sample. The PCR contained 60 Vbeta and 13 Jbeta primers. Original processing notes: An analysis performed later counted roughly 79 million unique TCR beta chains (around 11 million of them shared). The protocol was immunoSEQ multiplex PCR, while the TCRdb copy is restricted to in-frame clones and leaves out a portion. That table furnishes V, J and clone size, whereas the DNA furnished D and trimming. The sample holds some 130,000 clones, about 80% seen once.

The clonotype originates from a boy aged 2 to 10 in good health and CMV-seronegative. V gene TRBV6-4 combines with J gene TRBJ1-1, with a tentative D call TRBD1 (6 bases). Sequencing was carried out using PBMCs. The CDR3 spells CASTTMRDRTFRKEAFF. For the CDR3, the DNA is TGTGCCAGCACCACCATGAGAGACAGGACGTTTCGAAAAGAAGCTTTCTTT.